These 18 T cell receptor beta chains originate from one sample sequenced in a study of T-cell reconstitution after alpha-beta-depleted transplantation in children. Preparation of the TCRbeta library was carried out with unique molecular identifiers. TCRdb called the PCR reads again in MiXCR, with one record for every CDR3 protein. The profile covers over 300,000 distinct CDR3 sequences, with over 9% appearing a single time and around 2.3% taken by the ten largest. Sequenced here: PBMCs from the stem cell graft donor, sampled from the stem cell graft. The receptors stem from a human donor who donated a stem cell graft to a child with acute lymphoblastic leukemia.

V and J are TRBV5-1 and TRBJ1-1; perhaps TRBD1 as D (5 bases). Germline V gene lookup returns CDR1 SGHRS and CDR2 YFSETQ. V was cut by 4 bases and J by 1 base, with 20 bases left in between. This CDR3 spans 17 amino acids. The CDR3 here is CASSRTSTGLGNTEAFF. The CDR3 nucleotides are TGCGCCAGCAGCCGAACTTCTACAGGTCTTGGGAACACTGAAGCTTTCTTT.

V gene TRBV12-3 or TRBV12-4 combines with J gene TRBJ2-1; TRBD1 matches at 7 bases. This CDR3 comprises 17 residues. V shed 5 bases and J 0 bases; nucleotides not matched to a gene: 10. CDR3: CASSPNDRALSYNEQFF. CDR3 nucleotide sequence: TGTGCCAGCAGTCCCAACGACAGGGCCCTCTCCTACAATGAGCAGTTCTTC.

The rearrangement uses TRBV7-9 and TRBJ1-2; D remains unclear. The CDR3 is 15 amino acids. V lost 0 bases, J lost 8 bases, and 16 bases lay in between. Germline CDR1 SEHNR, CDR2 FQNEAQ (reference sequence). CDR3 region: CASSLAYHGRSGYTF. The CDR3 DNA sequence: TGTGCCAGCAGCTTAGCTTACCACGGCCGCTCCGGCTACACCTTC.

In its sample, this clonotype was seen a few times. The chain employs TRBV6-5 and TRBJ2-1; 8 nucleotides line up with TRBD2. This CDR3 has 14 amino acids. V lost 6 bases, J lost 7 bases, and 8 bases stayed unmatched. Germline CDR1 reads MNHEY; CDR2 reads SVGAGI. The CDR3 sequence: CASSPGGARNEQFF. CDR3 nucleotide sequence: TGTGCCAGCAGCCCGGGGGGGGCGCGGAATGAGCAGTTCTTC.

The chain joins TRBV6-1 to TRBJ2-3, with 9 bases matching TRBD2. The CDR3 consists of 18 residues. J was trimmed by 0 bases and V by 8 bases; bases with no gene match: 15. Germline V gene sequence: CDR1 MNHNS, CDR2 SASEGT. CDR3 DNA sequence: TGTGCCAGCTCCCCACTAGCGGGCCCTATTTCTAGCACAGATACGCAGTATTTT. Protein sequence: CASSPLAGPISSTDTQYF.

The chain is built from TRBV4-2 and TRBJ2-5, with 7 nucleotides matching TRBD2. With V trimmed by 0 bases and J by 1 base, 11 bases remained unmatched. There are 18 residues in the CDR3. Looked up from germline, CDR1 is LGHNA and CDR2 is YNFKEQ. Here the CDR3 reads CASSQDRLADEIQETQYF. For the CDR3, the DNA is TGTGCCAGCAGCCAAGACCGTCTAGCGGACGAAATCCAAGAGACCCAGTACTTC.

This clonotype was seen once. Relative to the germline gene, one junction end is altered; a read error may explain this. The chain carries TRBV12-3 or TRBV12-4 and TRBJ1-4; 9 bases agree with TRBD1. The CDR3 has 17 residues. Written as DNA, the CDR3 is TGTGCCAGCAGTTATAGGGGTACCGGGACAGGGCTTGAAAACCTGTTTTTT. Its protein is CASSYRGTGTGLENLFF.

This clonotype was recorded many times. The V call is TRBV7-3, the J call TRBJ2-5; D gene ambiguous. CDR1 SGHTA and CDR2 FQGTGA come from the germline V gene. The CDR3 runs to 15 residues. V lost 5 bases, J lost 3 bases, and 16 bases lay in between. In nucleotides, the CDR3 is TGTGCCAGCAGCCCATATTTTGGGCCTGAAGAGACCCAGTACTTC. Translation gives CASSPYFGPEETQYF.

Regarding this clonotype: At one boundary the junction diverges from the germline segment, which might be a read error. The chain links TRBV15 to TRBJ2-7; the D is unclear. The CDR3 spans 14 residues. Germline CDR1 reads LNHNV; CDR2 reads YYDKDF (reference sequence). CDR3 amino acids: CATSRDSGVYEQYF. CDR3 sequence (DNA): TGTGCCACCAGCAGAGATTCTGGGGTATACGAGCAATACTTC.

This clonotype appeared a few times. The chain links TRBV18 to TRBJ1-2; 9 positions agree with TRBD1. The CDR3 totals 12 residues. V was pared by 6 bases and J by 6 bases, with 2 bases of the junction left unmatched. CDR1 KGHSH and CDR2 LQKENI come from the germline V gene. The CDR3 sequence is CASSRQGDGYTF. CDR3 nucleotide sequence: TGTGCCAGCTCGCGACAGGGGGATGGCTACACCTTC.

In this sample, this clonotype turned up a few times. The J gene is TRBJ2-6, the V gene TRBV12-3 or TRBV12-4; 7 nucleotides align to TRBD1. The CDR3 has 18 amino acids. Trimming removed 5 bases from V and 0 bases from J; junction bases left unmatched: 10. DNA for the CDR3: TGTGCCAGCAGTATCCCAGACAGGGTCTTCTCTGGGGCCAACGTCCTGACTTTC. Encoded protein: CASSIPDRVFSGANVLTF.

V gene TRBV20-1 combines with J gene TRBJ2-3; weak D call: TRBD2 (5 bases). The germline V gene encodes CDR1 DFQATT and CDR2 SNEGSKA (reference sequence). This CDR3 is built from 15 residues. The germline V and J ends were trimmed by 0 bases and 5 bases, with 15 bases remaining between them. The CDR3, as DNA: TGCAGTGCTAGAGACGGTCACGGGAAAGTAGATACGCAGTATTTT. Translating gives CSARDGHGKVDTQYF.

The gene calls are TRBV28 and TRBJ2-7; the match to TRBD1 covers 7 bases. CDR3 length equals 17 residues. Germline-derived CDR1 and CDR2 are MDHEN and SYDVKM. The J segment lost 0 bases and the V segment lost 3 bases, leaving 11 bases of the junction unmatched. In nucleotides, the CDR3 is TGTGCCAGCAGTTTTCCCAGAGTCGGGACAGTCTCCTACGAGCAGTACTTC. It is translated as CASSFPRVGTVSYEQYF.

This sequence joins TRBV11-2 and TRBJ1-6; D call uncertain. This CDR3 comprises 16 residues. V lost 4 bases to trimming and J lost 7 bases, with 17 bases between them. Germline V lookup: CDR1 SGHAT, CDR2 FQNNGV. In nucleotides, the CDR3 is TGTGCCAGCAGCTCCCGGGGAACGGGTGTGAATTCACCCCTCCACTTT. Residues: CASSSRGTGVNSPLHF. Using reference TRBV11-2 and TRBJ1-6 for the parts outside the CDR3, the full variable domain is EAGVAQSPRYKIIEKRQSVAFWCNPISGHATLYWYQQILGQGPKLLIQFQNNGVVDDSQLPKDRFSAERLKGVDSTLKIQPAKLEDSAVYLCASSSRGTGVNSPLHFGNGTRLTVT.

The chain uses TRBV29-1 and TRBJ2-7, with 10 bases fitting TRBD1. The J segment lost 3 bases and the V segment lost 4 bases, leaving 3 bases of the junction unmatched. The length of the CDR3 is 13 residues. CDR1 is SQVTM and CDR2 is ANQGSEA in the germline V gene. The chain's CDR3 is CSVVDRGLYEQYF. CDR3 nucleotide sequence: TGCAGCGTTGTCGACAGGGGGCTCTACGAGCAGTACTTC.

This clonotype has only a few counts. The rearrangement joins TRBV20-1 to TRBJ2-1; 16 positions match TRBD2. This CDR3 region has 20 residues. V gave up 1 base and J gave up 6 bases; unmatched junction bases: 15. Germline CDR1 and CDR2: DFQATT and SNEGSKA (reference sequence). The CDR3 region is CSARGLSGTSGRERINEQFF. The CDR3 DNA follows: TGCAGTGCTAGAGGGTTATCCGGGACTAGCGGGAGGGAACGGATCAATGAGCAGTTCTTC.

The CDR3 DNA is TGTGCCAGCAGCCCGCGGACAGGGAGGGTTCAGCCCCAGCATTTT. It specifies CASSPRTGRVQPQHF. The chain has TRBV7-2 and TRBJ1-5, with 8 bases aligning to TRBD1. This CDR3 has 15 amino acids. The junction had 9 bases not matched to a gene; V was cut back by 5 bases and J by 6 bases. Germline assignment: CDR1 SGHTA and CDR2 FQGNSA.

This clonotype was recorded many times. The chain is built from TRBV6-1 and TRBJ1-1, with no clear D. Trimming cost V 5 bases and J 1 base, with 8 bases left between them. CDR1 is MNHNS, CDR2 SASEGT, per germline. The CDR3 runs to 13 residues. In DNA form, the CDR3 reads TGTGCCAGCAGTCTTTCACGGAACACTGAAGCTTTCTTT. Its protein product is CASSLSRNTEAFF.